This T cell receptor beta chain originates from a study of tumor-infiltrating lymphocytes in primary liver carcinoma. The researchers produced TCR beta cDNA from 500 to 550 ng total RNA with a constant-region primer. Libraries covering TCR beta were generated through three nested multiplex PCR rounds (using a slightly modified ARM-PCR). Both of the initial two PCR rounds ran for about 11 cycles and employed TRBV1-TRBV30 forward primers alongside a C-beta reverse primer. TCRdb ran MiXCR on the multiplex PCR reads and lists one entry per CDR3 protein. The sample yields roughly 78,000 distinct CDR3 sequences, 71% seen once. Trimming cost V 5 bases and J 6 bases; bases outside gene matches: 10. The CDR3 loop spans 15 amino acids. CDR1 and CDR2 (germline): MRHNA, SNTAGT. Extraction of RNA together with DNA used about 17-34 mg of unsorted bulk tissue. With regard to this clonotype: A much larger clone differs from this one at a single base, so this may be a read error.

Material: liver tumor tissue from sampling region 4. As for subset: tumor region T4, right-lateral pole. The rearrangement links TRBV6-4 to TRBJ2-1, with 7 bases that match TRBD1. This clonotype was obtained from an older woman with primary liver carcinoma and hepatitis B virus infection. CDR3 protein: CASSTSSGGSNEQFF. The CDR3 nucleotides read TGTGCCAGCAGTACCAGCTCAGGGGGTTCCAATGAGCAGTTCTTC.